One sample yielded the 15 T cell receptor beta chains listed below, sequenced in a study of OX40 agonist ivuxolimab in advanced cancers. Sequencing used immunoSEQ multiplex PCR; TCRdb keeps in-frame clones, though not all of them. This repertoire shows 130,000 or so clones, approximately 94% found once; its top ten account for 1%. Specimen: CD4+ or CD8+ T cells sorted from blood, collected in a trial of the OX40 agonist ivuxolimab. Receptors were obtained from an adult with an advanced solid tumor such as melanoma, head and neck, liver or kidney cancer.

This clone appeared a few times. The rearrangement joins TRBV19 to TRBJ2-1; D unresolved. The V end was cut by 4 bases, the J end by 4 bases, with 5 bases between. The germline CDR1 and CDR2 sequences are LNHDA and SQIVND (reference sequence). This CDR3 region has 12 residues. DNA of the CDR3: TGTGCCAGTAGTACCGATTACAATGAGCAGTTCTTC. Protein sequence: CASSTDYNEQFF.

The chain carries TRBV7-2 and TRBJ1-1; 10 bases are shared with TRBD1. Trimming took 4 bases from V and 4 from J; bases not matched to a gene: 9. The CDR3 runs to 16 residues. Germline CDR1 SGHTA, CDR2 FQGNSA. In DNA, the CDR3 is TGTGCCAGCAGCTCCCGACAGGGGGCAATGGGCACTGAAGCTTTCTTT. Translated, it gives CASSSRQGAMGTEAFF.

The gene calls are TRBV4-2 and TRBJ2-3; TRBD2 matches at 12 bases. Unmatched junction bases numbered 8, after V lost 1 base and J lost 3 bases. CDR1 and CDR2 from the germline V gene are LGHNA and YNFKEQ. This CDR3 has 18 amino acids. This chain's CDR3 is CASSQAGLAGLGTDTQYF. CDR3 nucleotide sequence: TGTGCCAGCAGCCAAGCCGGACTAGCGGGACTGGGTACAGATACGCAGTATTTT.

The CDR3 DNA reads TGTGCCAGCAGCCGTTACAGGGTGACGAGCAATCAGCCCCAGCATTTT. This gives the protein CASSRYRVTSNQPQHF. The chain combines TRBV5-6 with TRBJ1-5, with a possible D match to TRBD1 (6 bases). CDR3 size: 16 residues. Trimming cost V 4 bases and J 1 base, with 15 bases left between them. Germline values: CDR1 SGHDT, CDR2 YYEEEE.

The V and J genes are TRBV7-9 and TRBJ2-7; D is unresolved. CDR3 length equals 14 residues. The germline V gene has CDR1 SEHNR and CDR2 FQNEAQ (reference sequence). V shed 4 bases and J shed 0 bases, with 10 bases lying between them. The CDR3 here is CASSSAGLSYEQYF. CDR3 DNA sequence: TGTGCCAGCAGCTCCGCCGGCCTCTCCTACGAGCAGTACTTC.

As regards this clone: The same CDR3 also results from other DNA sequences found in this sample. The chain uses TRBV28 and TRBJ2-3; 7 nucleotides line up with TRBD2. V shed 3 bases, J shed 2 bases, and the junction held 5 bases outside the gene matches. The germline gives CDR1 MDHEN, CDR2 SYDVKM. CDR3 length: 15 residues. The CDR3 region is CASSLPSGLTDTQYF. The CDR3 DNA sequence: TGTGCCAGCAGTTTGCCTAGCGGACTCACAGATACGCAGTATTTT.

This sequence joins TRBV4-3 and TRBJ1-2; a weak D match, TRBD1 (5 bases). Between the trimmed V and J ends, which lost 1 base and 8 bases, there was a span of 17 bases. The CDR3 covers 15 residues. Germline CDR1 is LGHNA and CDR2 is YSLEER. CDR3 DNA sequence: TGCGCCAGCAGCCAAGCCACAGGATTCACTTTAGGCTACACCTTC. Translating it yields CASSQATGFTLGYTF.

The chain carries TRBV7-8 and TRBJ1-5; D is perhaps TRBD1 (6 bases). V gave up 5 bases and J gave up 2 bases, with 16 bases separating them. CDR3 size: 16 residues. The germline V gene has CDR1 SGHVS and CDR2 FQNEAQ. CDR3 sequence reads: CASSASTGSRNQPQHF. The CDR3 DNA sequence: TGTGCCAGCAGCGCGTCCACAGGGAGTCGCAATCAGCCCCAGCATTTT. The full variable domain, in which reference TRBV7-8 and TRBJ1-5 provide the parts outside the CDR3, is GAGVSQSPRYKVAKRGQDVALRCDPISGHVSLFWYQQALGQGPEFLTYFQNEAQLDKSGLPSDRFFAERPEGSVSTLKIQRTQQEDSAVYLCASSASTGSRNQPQHFGDGTRLSIL.

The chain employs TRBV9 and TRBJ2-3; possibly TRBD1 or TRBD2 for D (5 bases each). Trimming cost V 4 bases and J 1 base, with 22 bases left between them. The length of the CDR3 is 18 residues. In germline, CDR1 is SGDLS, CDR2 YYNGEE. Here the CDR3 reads CASSLRGGDESGTDTQYF. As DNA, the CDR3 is TGTGCCAGCAGCCTGAGGGGTGGGGACGAGAGTGGCACAGATACGCAGTATTTT.

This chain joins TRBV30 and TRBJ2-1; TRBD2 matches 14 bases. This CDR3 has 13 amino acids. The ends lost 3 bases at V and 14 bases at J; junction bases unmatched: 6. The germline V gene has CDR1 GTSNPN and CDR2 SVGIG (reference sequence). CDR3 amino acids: CAWSLTSGRAEFF. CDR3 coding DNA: TGTGCCTGGAGCCTGACTAGCGGGAGGGCCGAGTTCTTC.

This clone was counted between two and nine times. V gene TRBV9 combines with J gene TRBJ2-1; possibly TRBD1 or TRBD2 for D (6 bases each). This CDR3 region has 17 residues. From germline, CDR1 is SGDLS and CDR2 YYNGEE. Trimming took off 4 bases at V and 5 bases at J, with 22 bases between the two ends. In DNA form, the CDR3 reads TGTGCCAGCAGCTCCCAAGGGGGGAGACTAGGGAACAATGAGCAGTTCTTC. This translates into CASSSQGGRLGNNEQFF. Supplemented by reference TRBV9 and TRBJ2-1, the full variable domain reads DSGVTQTPKHLITATGQRVTLRCSPRSGDLSVYWYQQSLDQGLQFLIQYYNGEERAKGNILERFSAQQFPDLHSELNLSSLELGDSALYFCASSSQGGRLGNNEQFFGPGTRLTVL.

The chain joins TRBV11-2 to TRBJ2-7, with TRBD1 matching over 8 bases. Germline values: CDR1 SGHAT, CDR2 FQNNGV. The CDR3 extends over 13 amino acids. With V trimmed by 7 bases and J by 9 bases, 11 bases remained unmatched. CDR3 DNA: TGTGCCAGCAAGCTACCGGACAGGGCGATGCAGTACTTC. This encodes CASKLPDRAMQYF.

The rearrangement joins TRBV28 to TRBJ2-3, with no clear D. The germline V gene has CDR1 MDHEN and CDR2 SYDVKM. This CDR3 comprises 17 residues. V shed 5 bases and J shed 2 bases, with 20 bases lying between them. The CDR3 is CASSMSWARSVTDTQYF. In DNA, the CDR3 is TGTGCCAGCAGTATGTCTTGGGCTCGGAGTGTCACAGATACGCAGTATTTT.

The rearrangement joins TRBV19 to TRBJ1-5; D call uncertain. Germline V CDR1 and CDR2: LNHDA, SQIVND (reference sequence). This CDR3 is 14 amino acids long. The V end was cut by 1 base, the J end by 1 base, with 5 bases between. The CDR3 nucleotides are TGTGCCAGTAGTATAGTGCAGAGCAATCAGCCCCAGCATTTT. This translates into CASSIVQSNQPQHF.

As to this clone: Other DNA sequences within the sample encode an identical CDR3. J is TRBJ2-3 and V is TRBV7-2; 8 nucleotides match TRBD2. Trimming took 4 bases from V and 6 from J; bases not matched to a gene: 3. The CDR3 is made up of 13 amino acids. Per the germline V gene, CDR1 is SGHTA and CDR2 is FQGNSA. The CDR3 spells CASSSRLADTQYF. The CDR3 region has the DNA TGTGCCAGCAGCTCGCGACTAGCGGATACGCAGTATTTT.